The rows below give T cell receptor beta chains drawn from one sample of a study of blood T cell repertoires in COVID-19. Sequencing used immunoSEQ multiplex PCR; TCRdb keeps in-frame clones, though not all of them. The sample records about 310,000 clones, 85% to 90% being singletons. The sequencing input was peripheral blood. These receptors originate from a man aged 65-85 years with acute or convalescent COVID-19. CDR3s include the opening cysteine and the closing phenylalanine or tryptophan. D genes are given only for firm matches. Size values are once, few and many counts, or a class for expanded clones, and some rows have none.

clone size: NA; J gene: TRBJ2-5; V gene: TRBV6-5; D gene: TRBD1; CDR3 protein: CASSRDRGRRETQYF; CDR3 DNA: TGTGCCAGCAGCCGGGACAGGGGGCGCCGGGAGACCCAGTACTTC
clone size: NA; J gene: TRBJ2-7; V gene: TRBV6-1; D gene: NA; CDR3 protein: CASSANLAISGSGYEQYF; CDR3 DNA: TGTGCCAGCAGTGCCAACCTCGCCATTAGCGGTTCAGGCTACGAGCAGTACTTC
clone size: NA; J gene: TRBJ1-2; V gene: TRBV5-6; D gene: TRBD1; CDR3 protein: CASSWGRTGGIGGYTF; CDR3 DNA: TGTGCCAGCAGCTGGGGAAGGACAGGGGGCATCGGTGGCTACACCTTC
clone size: NA; J gene: TRBJ2-7; V gene: TRBV5-4; D gene: NA; CDR3 protein: CASSPQGTSYEQYF; CDR3 DNA: TGTGCCAGCAGCCCCCAGGGTACCTCCTACGAGCAGTACTTC
clone size: NA; J gene: TRBJ2-1; V gene: TRBV5-1; D gene: TRBD1; CDR3 protein: CASSLESVDRDPLYNEQFF; CDR3 DNA: TGCGCCAGCAGCTTGGAATCGGTTGACAGGGACCCTCTATACAATGAGCAGTTCTTC
clone size: NA; J gene: TRBJ1-5; V gene: TRBV15; D gene: NA; CDR3 protein: CATSRGRNQPQHF; CDR3 DNA: TGTGCCACCAGCAGAGGCAGAAATCAGCCCCAGCATTTT
clone size: NA; J gene: TRBJ2-5; V gene: TRBV5-4; D gene: TRBD1; CDR3 protein: CASSLGGTGGAGETQYF; CDR3 DNA: TGTGCCAGCAGCTTGGGCGGTACAGGGGGCGCGGGCGAGACCCAGTACTTC
clone size: NA; J gene: TRBJ2-1; V gene: TRBV28; D gene: TRBD2; CDR3 protein: CASSLMPGLRFF; CDR3 DNA: TGTGCCAGCAGTCTCATGCCGGGACTACGGTTCTTC
clone size: NA; J gene: TRBJ1-3; V gene: TRBV13; D gene: NA; CDR3 protein: CASSSRSAGNTIYF; CDR3 DNA: TGTGCCAGCAGCTCTAGGTCGGCCGGAAACACCATATATTTT
clone size: NA; J gene: TRBJ2-7; V gene: TRBV28; D gene: TRBD2; CDR3 protein: CASSLWGLAYEQYF; CDR3 DNA: TGTGCCAGCAGTTTATGGGGACTAGCCTACGAGCAGTACTTC
clone size: NA; J gene: TRBJ2-1; V gene: TRBV5-4; D gene: TRBD2; CDR3 protein: CASSLSGKDYNEQFF; CDR3 DNA: TGTGCCAGCAGCTTAAGCGGGAAGGACTACAATGAGCAGTTCTTC
clone size: NA; J gene: TRBJ2-1; V gene: TRBV6-5; D gene: TRBD1; CDR3 protein: CASSSGQRNEQFF; CDR3 DNA: TGTGCCAGCAGTTCGGGACAGCGCAATGAGCAGTTCTTC
clone size: NA; J gene: TRBJ1-2; V gene: TRBV27; D gene: TRBD1; CDR3 protein: CASSLNRQGGNYGYTF; CDR3 DNA: TGTGCCAGCAGTCTTAACCGACAGGGTGGCAACTATGGCTACACCTTC
clone size: NA; J gene: TRBJ2-7; V gene: TRBV10-2; D gene: TRBD1; CDR3 protein: CASSEWDRVTYEQYF; CDR3 DNA: TGCGCCAGCAGTGAGTGGGACAGGGTTACCTACGAGCAGTACTTC
clone size: NA; J gene: TRBJ1-6; V gene: TRBV7-2; D gene: NA; CDR3 protein: CASSATGNSPLHF; CDR3 DNA: TGTGCCAGCAGCGCCACAGGGAATTCACCCCTCCACTTT
clone size: NA; J gene: TRBJ2-5; V gene: TRBV19; D gene: TRBD2; CDR3 protein: CASSRLAGPQETQYF; CDR3 DNA: TGTGCCAGTAGCCGACTAGCGGGTCCTCAAGAGACCCAGTACTTC
clone size: NA; J gene: TRBJ1-4; V gene: TRBV11-2; D gene: NA; CDR3 protein: CASSLASGKLFF; CDR3 DNA: TGTGCCAGCAGCTTAGCATCGGGGAAACTGTTTTTT
clone size: NA; J gene: TRBJ2-1; V gene: TRBV7-2; D gene: TRBD2; CDR3 protein: CASSLERLAGSEQFF; CDR3 DNA: TGTGCCAGCAGCTTAGAAAGACTAGCGGGATCTGAGCAGTTCTTC
clone size: NA; J gene: TRBJ1-4; V gene: TRBV6-5; D gene: NA; CDR3 protein: CASSYAAGASNEKLFF; CDR3 DNA: TGTGCCAGCAGTTACGCCGCAGGGGCTTCTAATGAAAAACTGTTTTTT
clone size: few; J gene: TRBJ1-5; V gene: TRBV4-2; D gene: TRBD1; CDR3 protein: CASSQFSGTGDQPQHF; CDR3 DNA: TGTGCCAGCAGCCAATTTTCCGGGACAGGCGATCAGCCCCAGCATTTT
clone size: NA; J gene: TRBJ2-7; V gene: TRBV28; D gene: TRBD1; CDR3 protein: CASSSPGDRAYEQYF; CDR3 DNA: TGTGCCAGCAGTTCACCCGGGGACAGGGCCTACGAGCAGTACTTC
clone size: few; J gene: TRBJ2-2; V gene: TRBV28; D gene: NA; CDR3 protein: CASSSPGRRDTGELFF; CDR3 DNA: TGTGCCAGCAGTTCCCCCGGGCGGCGGGACACCGGGGAGCTGTTTTTT
clone size: NA; J gene: TRBJ2-1; V gene: TRBV28; D gene: NA; CDR3 protein: CASSRGFEALNEQFF; CDR3 DNA: TGTGCCAGCAGTAGGGGGTTTGAGGCCCTCAATGAGCAGTTCTTC
clone size: NA; J gene: TRBJ2-5; V gene: TRBV11-2; D gene: TRBD2; CDR3 protein: CASSGAIGTTQETQYF; CDR3 DNA: TGTGCCAGCAGCGGTGCTATAGGGACTACTCAAGAGACCCAGTACTTC
clone size: NA; J gene: TRBJ1-5; V gene: TRBV10-3; D gene: NA; CDR3 protein: CAISESTGNQPQHF; CDR3 DNA: TGTGCCATCAGTGAGTCGACGGGAAATCAGCCCCAGCATTTT
clone size: few; J gene: TRBJ2-3; V gene: TRBV27; D gene: TRBD1; CDR3 protein: CASMIRTGFTDTQYF; CDR3 DNA: TGTGCCAGCATGATAAGGACAGGTTTCACAGATACGCAGTATTTT